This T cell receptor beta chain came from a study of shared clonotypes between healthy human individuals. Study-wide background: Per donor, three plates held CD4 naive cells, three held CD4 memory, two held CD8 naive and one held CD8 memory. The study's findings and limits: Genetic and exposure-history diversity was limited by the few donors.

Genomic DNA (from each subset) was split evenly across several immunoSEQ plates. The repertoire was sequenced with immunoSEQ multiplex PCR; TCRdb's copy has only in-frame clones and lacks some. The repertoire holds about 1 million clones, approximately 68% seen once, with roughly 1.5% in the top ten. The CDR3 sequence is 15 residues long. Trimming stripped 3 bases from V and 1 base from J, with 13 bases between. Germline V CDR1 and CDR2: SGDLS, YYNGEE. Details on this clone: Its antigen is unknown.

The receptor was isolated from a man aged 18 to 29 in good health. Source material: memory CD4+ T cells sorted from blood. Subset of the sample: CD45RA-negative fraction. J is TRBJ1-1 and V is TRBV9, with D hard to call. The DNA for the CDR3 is TGTGCCAGCAGCGCCGGATCTCTTGGGAACACTGAAGCTTTCTTT. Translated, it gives CASSAGSLGNTEAFF.